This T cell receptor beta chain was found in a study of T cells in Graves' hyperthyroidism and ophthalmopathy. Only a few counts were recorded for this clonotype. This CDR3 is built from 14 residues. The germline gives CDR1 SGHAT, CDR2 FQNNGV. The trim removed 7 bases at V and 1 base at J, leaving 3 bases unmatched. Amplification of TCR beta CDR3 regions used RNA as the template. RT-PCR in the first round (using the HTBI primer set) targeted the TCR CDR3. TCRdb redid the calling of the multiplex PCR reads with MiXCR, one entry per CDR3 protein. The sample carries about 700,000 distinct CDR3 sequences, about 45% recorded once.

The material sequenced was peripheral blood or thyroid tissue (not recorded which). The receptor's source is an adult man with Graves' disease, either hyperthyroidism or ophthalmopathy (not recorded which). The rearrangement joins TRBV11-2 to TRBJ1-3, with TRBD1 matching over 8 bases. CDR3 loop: CASNYRGSGNTIYF. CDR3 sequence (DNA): TGTGCCAGCAATTACAGGGGGTCTGGAAACACCATATATTTT.